This record concerns one T cell receptor beta chain sequence. The germline V gene encodes CDR1 SGHRS and CDR2 YFSETQ. This CDR3 has 15 amino acids. V was pared by 7 bases and J by 0 bases, with 17 bases between. This specimen comes from a study of shared clonotypes between healthy human individuals. Clones were read by immunoSEQ multiplex PCR, and TCRdb kept only the in-frame ones, dropping some. The sample holds some 2,500,000 clones, 85% to 95% seen once. The source is a man aged 18 to 29 in good health. Some clones in this sample may be carry-over from other donors' samples. Sample: naive CD4+ T cells from PBMCs. The subset was: CD45RA+ positively selected. The chain joins TRBV5-1 to TRBJ2-7; maybe TRBD1 (5 bases). In nucleotides, the CDR3 is TGCGCCAGCTCTCCAGGGCAGGCAATCTCCTACGAGCAGTACTTC. It yields the protein CASSPGQAISYEQYF.